Listed here are 11 T cell receptor beta chains from one sample, sequenced in a study of T cells generated in artificial thymic organoids. Reverse primers in the TRAC or TRBC constant regions drove separate semi-nested PCRs for TCRalpha and TCRbeta. A single record per CDR3 protein comes from TCRdb applying MiXCR to the 5' RACE reads. The table records thousands of distinct CDR3 sequences, 25% to 35% of them present only once. Sequenced input: naive CD8+ T cells from blood. The subset: CD3+TCRalphabeta+CD8SP T cells; for blood, CD45RO-CCR7+ naive CD8+ T cells. These receptor sequences come from a human donor who gave cord blood stem cells for thymic organoid culture, a cardiac surgery patient who gave postnatal thymus, or a blood donor (not recorded which).

Judged by abundance, this clonotype is medium-sized. The chain combines TRBV27 with TRBJ2-7; D is ambiguous. The CDR3 is 12 residues long. V lost 8 bases to trimming and J lost 6 bases, with 14 bases between them. From germline, CDR1 is MNHEY and CDR2 SMNVEV (reference sequence). As DNA, the CDR3 is TGTGCCAGCGGGCGAGCATCGGGCGAGCAGTACTTC. This gives the protein CASGRASGEQYF.

This clonotype is medium-sized in the sample. V gene TRBV4-1 combines with J gene TRBJ1-2; D is possibly TRBD1 (5 bases). The CDR3 spans 15 residues. CDR1 and CDR2 (germline): MGHRA, YSYEKL. Trimming took 0 bases from V and 8 from J, leaving 16 bases between them. CDR3 nucleotide sequence: TGCGCCAGCAGCCAAGATGGGGCACCACACCGGGGCTACACCTTC. Protein sequence: CASSQDGAPHRGYTF.

Points on this clonotype: A much larger clone lies one base from this, so it may be a read error. V gene TRBV7-9 combines with J gene TRBJ2-3; tentative D call: TRBD1 (6 bases). The CDR3 totals 12 residues. The germline V gene has CDR1 SEHNR and CDR2 FQNEAQ (reference sequence). Trimming shortened V by 6 bases and J by 8 bases, and 12 bases separated the two germline ends. The CDR3 spells CASRAGTPTQYF. DNA of the CDR3: TGTGCCAGCAGAGCAGGGACACCTACGCAGTATTTT.

Regarding this clonotype: One junction end disagrees with the germline gene, perhaps due to a read error. The chain employs TRBV25-1 and TRBJ2-5, with D possibly matching TRBD1 (6 bases). The length of the CDR3 is 13 residues. Germline loops: CDR1 MGHDK, CDR2 SYGVNS. The CDR3 loop is CASRTGVQETRYF. The CDR3 region has the DNA TGTGCCAGCAGGACAGGAGTACAAGAGACCCGGTACTTC.

This clonotype was picked up a small number of times. The rearrangement links TRBV19 to TRBJ1-5; D not certain. The CDR3 runs to 14 residues. Germline V gene data show CDR1 as LNHDA and CDR2 as SQIVND (reference sequence). The germline V and J ends were trimmed by 3 bases and 3 bases, with 9 bases remaining between them. CDR3 nucleotide sequence: TGTGCCAGTAGTATTTTGGAGTACAATCAGCCCCAGCATTTT. Protein sequence: CASSILEYNQPQHF.

The chain links TRBV15 to TRBJ2-2, with D maybe TRBD2 (5 bases). Germline CDR1 reads LNHNV; CDR2 reads YYDKDF (reference sequence). Trimming took off 0 bases at V and 7 bases at J, with 9 bases between the two ends. This CDR3 is built from 14 residues. The CDR3 loop reads CATSRDRSGGELFF. The CDR3 DNA is TGTGCCACCAGCAGAGATCGCAGCGGCGGGGAGCTGTTTTTT.

The chain couples TRBV25-1 to TRBJ2-3, with D possibly being TRBD2 (6 bases). Per the germline V gene, CDR1 is MGHDK and CDR2 is SYGVNS. Trimming left V 2 bases short and J 1 base short, with 10 bases between. This CDR3 is 15 amino acids long. CDR3 region: CASSEGTQGTDTQYF. The CDR3 bases are TGTGCCAGCAGTGAAGGGACTCAAGGCACAGATACGCAGTATTTT.

This clonotype is classed as medium-sized. The chain links TRBV5-5 to TRBJ2-7; 8 nucleotides line up with TRBD1. Germline CDR1 is SGHKS and CDR2 is YYEKEE (reference sequence). The V segment lost 3 bases and the J segment 4 bases; nucleotides outside the gene matches: 6. CDR3 length equals 14 residues. CDR3 loop: CASSSPGQEYEQYF. The CDR3 region has the DNA TGTGCCAGCAGCTCACCGGGACAGGAGTACGAGCAGTACTTC.

With regard to this clonotype: This may arise from a read error, as a much more abundant clone is one base away. The V and J genes are TRBV10-2 and TRBJ1-5; D possibly corresponds to TRBD1 (5 bases). This CDR3 is 14 amino acids long. Germline CDR1 is WSHSY and CDR2 is SAAADI. CDR3 DNA sequence: TGCACCAGCATGGGGCGACAGAACAATCAGCCCCAGCATTTT. The encoded protein is CTSMGRQNNQPQHF.

The chain employs TRBV9 and TRBJ2-2; TRBD2 is a possible D gene (5 bases). Between the trimmed V and J ends, which lost 4 bases and 3 bases, there was a span of 13 bases. Germline loops: CDR1 SGDLS, CDR2 YYNGEE. This CDR3 contains 15 residues. CDR3 sequence: CASSPTGKDTGELFF. In nucleotides, the CDR3 is TGTGCCAGCAGCCCCACGGGGAAGGACACCGGGGAGCTGTTTTTT.

This chain uses TRBV12-3 or TRBV12-4 with TRBJ2-6; D might be TRBD2 (5 bases). V was clipped by 3 bases and J by 0 bases, with 6 bases between them. The CDR3 length is 15 residues. The DNA for the CDR3 is TGTGCCAGCAGTTTGGAGGACTCTGGGGCCAACGTCCTGACTTTC. Protein: CASSLEDSGANVLTF.